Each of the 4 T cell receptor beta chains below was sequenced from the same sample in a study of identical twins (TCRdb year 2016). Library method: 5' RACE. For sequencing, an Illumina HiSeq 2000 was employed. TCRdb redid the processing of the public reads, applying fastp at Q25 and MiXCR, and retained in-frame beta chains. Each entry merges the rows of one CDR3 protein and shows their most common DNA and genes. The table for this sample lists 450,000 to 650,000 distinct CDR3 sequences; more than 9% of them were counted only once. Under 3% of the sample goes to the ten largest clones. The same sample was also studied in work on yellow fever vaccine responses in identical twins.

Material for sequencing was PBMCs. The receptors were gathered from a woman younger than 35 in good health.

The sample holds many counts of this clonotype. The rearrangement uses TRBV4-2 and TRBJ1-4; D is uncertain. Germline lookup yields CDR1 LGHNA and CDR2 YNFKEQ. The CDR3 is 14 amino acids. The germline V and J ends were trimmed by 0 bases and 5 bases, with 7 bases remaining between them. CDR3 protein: CASSQDPRNEKLFF. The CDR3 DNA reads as TGTGCCAGCAGCCAAGATCCCAGAAATGAAAAACTGTTTTTT.

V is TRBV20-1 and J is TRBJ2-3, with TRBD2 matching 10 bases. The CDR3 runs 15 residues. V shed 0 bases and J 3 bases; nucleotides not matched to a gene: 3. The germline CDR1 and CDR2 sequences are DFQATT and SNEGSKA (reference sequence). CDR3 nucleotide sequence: TGCAGTGCTAGAGACCCTAGCGGGGGTACAGATACGCAGTATTTT. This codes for CSARDPSGGTDTQYF.

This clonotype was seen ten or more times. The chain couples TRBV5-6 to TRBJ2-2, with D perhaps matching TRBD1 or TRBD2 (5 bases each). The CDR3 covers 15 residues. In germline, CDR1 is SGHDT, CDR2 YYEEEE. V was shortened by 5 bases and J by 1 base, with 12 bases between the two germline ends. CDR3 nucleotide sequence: TGTGCCAGCAGTCCCGGGACGGTGAACACCGGGGAGCTGTTTTTT. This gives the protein CASSPGTVNTGELFF.

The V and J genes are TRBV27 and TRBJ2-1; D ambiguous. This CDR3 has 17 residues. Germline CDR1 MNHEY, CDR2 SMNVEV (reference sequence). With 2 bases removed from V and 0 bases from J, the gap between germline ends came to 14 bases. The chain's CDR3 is CASSLNSWQTSYNEQFF. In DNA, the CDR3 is TGTGCCAGCAGTTTAAACTCGTGGCAGACCTCCTACAATGAGCAGTTCTTC.